Following are 20 T cell receptor beta chains from one sample sequenced in a study of blood T cells in healthy people across ages. Then a second PCR, running about 6 to 11 cycles, was carried out with a sample-barcoded 5' primer and a J-beta primer mix. TCRdb processed the 5' RACE reads anew with MiXCR; each CDR3 protein has one entry. The data show over 750,000 distinct CDR3 sequences, around 25% seen once. These same data were also listed under a study on T cells of mothers and their children.

Sequencing was done on a sample of blood. The receptors here all came from a boy between 10 and 17 years old in good health.

V usage is TRBV5-5 and J usage is TRBJ2-1; D not resolved. CDR1 is SGHKS and CDR2 is YYEKEE in the germline V gene (reference sequence). The V and J ends lost 2 bases and 6 bases respectively, with 15 bases between them. The CDR3 sequence is 15 residues long. This chain's CDR3 is CASSFSFGQPNEQFF. CDR3 coding DNA: TGTGCCAGCAGCTTTAGTTTTGGCCAACCCAATGAGCAGTTCTTC.

The chain is built from TRBV24-1 and TRBJ1-2; a weak D match, TRBD1 (5 bases). This CDR3 has 16 residues. The ends were cut back, 3 bases at V and 6 bases at J, with 19 bases in the middle. Germline loops: CDR1 KGHDR, CDR2 SFDVKD. CDR3 region: CATSDHPSAGSDGYTF. The CDR3 region has the DNA TGTGCCACCAGTGATCATCCATCCGCAGGGTCGGATGGCTACACCTTC.

About this clonotype: An end of the junction does not agree with germline; a read error may underlie this. V usage is TRBV7-2 and J usage is TRBJ2-3, with a possible D match to TRBD2 (5 bases). The germline V gene encodes CDR1 SGHTA and CDR2 FQGNSA. The CDR3 sequence is 15 residues long. The chain's CDR3 is CASSSLASSTDAQYF. CDR3 in DNA: TGTGCCAGCAGTAGCCTCGCGTCTAGCACAGATGCGCAGTATTTT.

CDR3: CASSSSTVETQYF. The DNA for the CDR3 is TGCGCCAGCAGCTCGTCTACAGTGGAGACCCAGTACTTC. The V call is TRBV5-1, the J call TRBJ2-5; D call uncertain. V lost 3 bases to trimming and J lost 5 bases, with 11 bases between them. This CDR3 comprises 13 residues. Per germline, CDR1 SGHRS and CDR2 YFSETQ.

This clonotype was seen more than once but under ten times. The rearrangement joins TRBV7-2 to TRBJ2-2, with 9 bases identical to TRBD2. The CDR3 length is 14 residues. Germline values: CDR1 SGHTA, CDR2 FQGNSA. V dropped 10 bases and J dropped 2; count of bases not matched to a gene: 5. CDR3 sequence reads: CATETSGNTGELFF. CDR3 sequence (DNA): TGTGCCACCGAGACTAGCGGAAACACCGGGGAGCTGTTTTTT.

This rearrangement joins TRBV12-3 or TRBV12-4 to TRBJ1-4; D remains unclear. The CDR3 has 15 residues. The V end lost 6 bases, the J end lost 5 bases, and 16 bases lay between the germline ends. The CDR3 spells CASRKEDSPNEKLFF. The CDR3 region has the DNA TGTGCCAGCAGAAAGGAAGACTCCCCGAATGAAAAACTGTTTTTT.

This clonotype turned up a few times. This chain links TRBV6-6 with TRBJ1-4, with D possibly matching TRBD1 (6 bases). The CDR3 is 13 amino acids. In germline, CDR1 is MNHNY, CDR2 SVGAGI (reference sequence). Trimming shortened V by 8 bases and J by 4 bases, and 11 bases separated the two germline ends. CDR3 sequence reads: CASHGQNNEKLFF. In DNA form, the CDR3 reads TGTGCCAGCCACGGACAGAATAATGAAAAACTGTTTTTT.

This chain links TRBV7-6 with TRBJ1-4, with 9 positions matching TRBD1. The V gene end was trimmed by 10 bases and the J gene end by 6 bases; junction bases not matched to a gene: 9. This CDR3 spans 14 amino acids. Germline V CDR1 and CDR2: SGHVS, FNYEAQ. The CDR3 loop is CANIPGQGDEKLFF. CDR3 coding DNA: TGTGCCAACATCCCGGGACAGGGTGATGAAAAACTGTTTTTT.

The chain joins TRBV11-2 to TRBJ1-2; weak D call: TRBD1 (5 bases). The germline V gene encodes CDR1 SGHAT and CDR2 FQNNGV. This CDR3 region has 18 residues. The V and J ends lost 8 bases and 1 base respectively, with 26 bases between them. The CDR3 DNA is TGTGCCAGCGGGACCTACAGGACCAAAAGAACCCTTAACTATGGCTACACCTTC. As protein: CASGTYRTKRTLNYGYTF.

This clonotype showed up just a few times. The CDR3 spells CASSLDAGNEKLFF. The DNA for the CDR3 is TGTGCCAGCAGTTTAGATGCGGGGAATGAAAAACTGTTTTTT. The chain joins TRBV27 to TRBJ1-4; D is uncertain. The germline gives CDR1 MNHEY, CDR2 SMNVEV (reference sequence). The germline V and J ends were trimmed by 2 bases and 5 bases, with 9 bases remaining between them. The CDR3 covers 14 residues.

This clonotype was counted a few times. V usage is TRBV20-1 and J usage is TRBJ2-7, with TRBD2 as a possible D gene (6 bases). The CDR3 has 13 amino acids. V was cut by 0 bases and J by 2 bases, with 8 bases left in between. The germline gives CDR1 DFQATT, CDR2 SNEGSKA (reference sequence). DNA for the CDR3: TGCAGTGCTAGAGAGGAGCGGGCCTACGAGCAGTACTTC. It specifies CSAREERAYEQYF.

V is TRBV6-1 and J is TRBJ2-5; D possibly corresponds to TRBD1 (6 bases). Looked up from germline, CDR1 is MNHNS and CDR2 is SASEGT. V was cut by 5 bases and J by 1 base, with 26 bases left in between. CDR3 length equals 19 residues. As DNA, the CDR3 is TGTGCCAGCAGTCCGTCCCTTCCTACCACAGGGTTCTTCCAAGAGACCCAGTACTTC. Its translation is CASSPSLPTTGFFQETQYF.

This clonotype was found a few times. The gene calls are TRBV2 and TRBJ1-1, with TRBD1 as a possible D gene (5 bases). Germline-derived CDR1 and CDR2 are SNHLY and FYNNEI. CDR3 size: 15 residues. With 1 base removed from V and 0 bases from J, the gap between germline ends came to 9 bases. Written as DNA, the CDR3 is TGTGCCAGCAGTGAAGGAATACAGGTGAACACTGAAGCTTTCTTT. This translates into CASSEGIQVNTEAFF.

The rearrangement links TRBV10-3 to TRBJ2-5; D uncertain. Matching the DNA end better, TRBJ2-7 makes the J call doubtful. CDR1 and CDR2 from the germline V gene are ENHRY and SYGVKD. There are 12 residues in the CDR3. This CDR3 is CAISDLAYEQYF. The CDR3 DNA sequence: TGTGCCATCAGTGATCTAGCCTACGAGCAGTACTTC.

V gene TRBV6-1 combines with J gene TRBJ1-2; 7 bases match TRBD1. V lost 3 bases and J lost 6; bases outside the gene matches: 13. Germline V CDR1 and CDR2: MNHNS, SASEGT. This CDR3 comprises 16 residues. In DNA form, the CDR3 reads TGTGCCAGCAGTGAGCCCGACAGGGTCATAATGCATGGCTACACCTTC. Its translation is CASSEPDRVIMHGYTF.

This clonotype occurred a few times. The chain couples TRBV4-3 to TRBJ2-1; tentative D call: TRBD1 (5 bases). CDR1 is LGHNA, CDR2 YSLEER, per germline. The CDR3 extends over 16 amino acids. V gave up 0 bases and J gave up 8 bases, with 17 bases separating them. The CDR3 loop reads CASSQDSQGDGYEQFF. In DNA form, the CDR3 reads TGCGCCAGCAGCCAAGATTCGCAGGGTGATGGGTATGAGCAGTTCTTC.

This clonotype was counted only a few times. The chain employs TRBV9 and TRBJ2-2, with 7 bases lining up with TRBD2. The CDR3 runs 19 residues. Germline V gene sequence: CDR1 SGDLS, CDR2 YYNGEE. The V gene end was trimmed by 0 bases and the J gene end by 0 bases; junction bases not matched to a gene: 11. CDR3 sequence reads: CASSVGMGGGHPNTGELFF. The CDR3 nucleotides are TGTGCCAGCAGCGTAGGCATGGGGGGAGGGCACCCGAACACCGGGGAGCTGTTTTTT.

This clonotype was recorded a few times. The chain recombines TRBV9 with TRBJ2-2; 10 bases line up with TRBD1. J lost 1 base, V lost 6 bases, and 12 bases had no gene match. This CDR3 spans 18 amino acids. Germline V CDR1 and CDR2: SGDLS, YYNGEE. Written as DNA, the CDR3 is TGTGCCAGCAACACGCGACAGGGGGCGGGTTTGAACACCGGGGAGCTGTTTTTT. Its protein is CASNTRQGAGLNTGELFF.

This clonotype appeared a few times. The junction does not match germline at one end; this may be a read error. The chain has TRBV7-7 and TRBJ2-7; D is uncertain. The CDR3 is 15 residues long. CDR1 SSHAT and CDR2 FNYEAQ come from the germline V gene (reference sequence). The CDR3 DNA reads TGTGCTAGCAGGTGGGGATGCAGTTACTCCTACGAGCAGTACTTC. Translation: CASRWGCSYSYEQYF.

This clonotype was picked up a small number of times. V and J are TRBV20-1 and TRBJ2-3; D is perhaps TRBD2 (5 bases). This CDR3 has 13 amino acids. Germline CDR1 and CDR2: DFQATT and SNEGSKA (reference sequence). V lost 3 bases and J 6 bases, leaving 13 bases between the germline ends. The CDR3 sequence: CSASGGRGDTQYF. DNA of the CDR3: TGCAGTGCTAGTGGTGGGAGAGGGGATACGCAGTATTTT.